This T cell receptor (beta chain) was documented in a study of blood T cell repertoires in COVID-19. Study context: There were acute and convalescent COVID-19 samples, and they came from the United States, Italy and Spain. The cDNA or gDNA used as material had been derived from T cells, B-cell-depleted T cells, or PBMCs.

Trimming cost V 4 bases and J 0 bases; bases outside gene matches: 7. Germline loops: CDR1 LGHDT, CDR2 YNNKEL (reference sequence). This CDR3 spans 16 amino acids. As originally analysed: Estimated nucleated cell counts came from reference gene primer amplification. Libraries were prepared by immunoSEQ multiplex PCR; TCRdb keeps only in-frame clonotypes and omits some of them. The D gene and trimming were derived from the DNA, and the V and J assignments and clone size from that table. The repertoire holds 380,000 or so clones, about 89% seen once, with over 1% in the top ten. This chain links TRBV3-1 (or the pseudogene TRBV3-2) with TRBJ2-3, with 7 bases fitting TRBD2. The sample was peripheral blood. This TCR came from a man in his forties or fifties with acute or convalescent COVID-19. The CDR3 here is CASSRRRGSSTDTQYF. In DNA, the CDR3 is TGTGCCAGCAGCCGCCGGCGGGGGTCTAGCACAGATACGCAGTATTTT.